This section outlines one T cell receptor beta chain sequence together with its context. This record belongs to a study of cytomegalovirus exposure and HLA in healthy donors. The PCR had 60 Vbeta and 13 Jbeta primers. Using immunoSEQ multiplex PCR, the repertoire was profiled, and TCRdb retains in-frame clones only, with some absent. The sample has a few hundred thousand clones; about nine tenths are singletons. The CDR3 has 14 amino acids. CDR1 is SSHAT, CDR2 FNYEAQ, per germline (reference sequence). V lost 1 base and J lost 5, with 9 bases in between. The gene calls are TRBV7-7 and TRBJ2-1, with D possibly being TRBD1 (5 bases). Source material: PBMCs. The clonotype originates from a girl between 2 and 10 years old in good health and CMV-seronegative. CDR3 protein: CASSLGAGNNEQFF. The CDR3 nucleotides are TGTGCCAGCAGCTTAGGAGCAGGGAACAATGAGCAGTTCTTC.